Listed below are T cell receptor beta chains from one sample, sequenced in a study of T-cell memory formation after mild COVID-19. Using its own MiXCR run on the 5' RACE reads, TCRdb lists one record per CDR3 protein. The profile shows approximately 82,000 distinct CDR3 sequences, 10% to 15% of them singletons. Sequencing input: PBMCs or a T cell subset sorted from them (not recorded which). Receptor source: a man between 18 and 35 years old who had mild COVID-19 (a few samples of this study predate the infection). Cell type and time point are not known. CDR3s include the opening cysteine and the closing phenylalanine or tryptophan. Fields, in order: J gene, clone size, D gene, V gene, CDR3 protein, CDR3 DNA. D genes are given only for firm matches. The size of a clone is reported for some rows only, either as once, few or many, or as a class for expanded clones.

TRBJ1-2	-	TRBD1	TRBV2	CASSDLIWDRGRDGYTF	TGTGCCAGCAGTGATTTAATTTGGGACAGGGGACGTGATGGCTACACCTTC
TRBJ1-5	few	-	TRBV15	CATSGRDSNQPQHF	TGTGCCACCAGCGGCAGAGATAGCAATCAGCCCCAGCATTTT
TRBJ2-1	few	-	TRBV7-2	CASSLTTRDLRNEQFF	TGTGCCAGCAGCTTAACAACACGGGACCTTCGGAATGAGCAGTTCTTC
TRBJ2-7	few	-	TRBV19	CASSIADSSYEQYF	TGTGCCAGTAGTATAGCGGACAGTTCCTACGAGCAGTACTTC
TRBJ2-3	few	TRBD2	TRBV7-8	CASSPTSGGATDTQYF	TGTGCCAGCAGCCCTACTAGCGGGGGGGCCACAGATACGCAGTATTTT
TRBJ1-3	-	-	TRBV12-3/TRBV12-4	CASSTTGKQGNTIYF	TGTGCCAGCAGTACAACAGGGAAACAAGGAAACACCATATATTTT
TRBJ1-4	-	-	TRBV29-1	CSGQIATNEKLFF	TGCAGCGGGCAGATTGCAACTAATGAAAAACTGTTTTTT
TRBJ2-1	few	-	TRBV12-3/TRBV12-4	CASSSRANNEQFF	TGTGCCAGCAGCTCTCGGGCCAACAATGAGCAGTTCTTC
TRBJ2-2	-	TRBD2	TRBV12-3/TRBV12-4	CASSSGGGQGNTGELFF	TGTGCCAGCAGTTCCGGCGGGGGTCAGGGGAACACCGGGGAGCTGTTTTTT
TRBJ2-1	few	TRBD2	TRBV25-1	CASSEFDSGGPLYFF	TGTGCCAGCAGTGAATTCGATAGCGGGGGGCCCCTTTACTTCTTC
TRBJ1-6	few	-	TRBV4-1	CASSQDGSNSPLHF	TGCGCCAGCAGCCAAGACGGAAGTAATTCACCCCTCCACTTT
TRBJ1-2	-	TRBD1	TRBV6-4	CASRAGTGDGYTF	TGTGCCAGCAGAGCCGGGACAGGGGATGGCTACACCTTC
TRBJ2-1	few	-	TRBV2	CAKGGGAEEQFF	TGTGCAAAGGGAGGGGGGGCCGAAGAGCAGTTCTTC
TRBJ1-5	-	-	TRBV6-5	CASSPLPPGRQPQHF	TGTGCCAGCAGCCCCCTCCCCCCGGGGCGTCAGCCCCAGCATTTT
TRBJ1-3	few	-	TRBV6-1	CASSVRGSGNTIYF	TGTGCCAGCAGTGTCAGGGGTTCCGGAAACACCATATATTTT
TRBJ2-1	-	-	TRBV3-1	CASSPDLGGNNEQFF	TGTGCCAGCAGCCCCGACTTGGGGGGAAACAATGAGCAGTTCTTC
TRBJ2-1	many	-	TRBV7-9	CASSLVGTPNQQFF	TGTGCCAGCAGCTTAGTGGGGACTCCCAACCAGCAGTTCTTC
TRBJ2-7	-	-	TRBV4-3	CASSQSWGEGSEQYF	TGCGCCAGCAGCCAGAGTTGGGGTGAAGGTTCCGAGCAGTACTTC
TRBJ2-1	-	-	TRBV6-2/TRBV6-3	CASRQGLAEQFF	TGTGCCAGCAGGCAGGGCCTCGCTGAGCAGTTCTTC
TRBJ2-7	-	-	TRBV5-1	CASKGTDSYEQYF	TGCGCCAGCAAGGGGACCGACTCCTACGAGCAGTACTTC
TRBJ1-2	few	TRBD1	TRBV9	CASSAQGGLPLRGYTF	TGTGCCAGCAGCGCTCAAGGGGGCTTACCGCTCCGCGGCTACACCTTC
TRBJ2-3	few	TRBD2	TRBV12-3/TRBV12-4	CASSAGTSSTDTQYF	TGTGCCAGCAGCGCCGGGACTAGTAGCACAGATACGCAGTATTTT
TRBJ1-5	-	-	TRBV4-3	CASSGGGPGQPQHF	TGCGCCAGCAGCGGTGGGGGCCCTGGGCAGCCCCAGCATTTT
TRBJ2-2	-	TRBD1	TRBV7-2	CASSSGGNTGELFF	TGTGCCAGCAGCTCAGGGGGTAACACCGGGGAGCTGTTTTTT